Listed here are 17 T cell receptor beta chains from one sample, sequenced in a study of blood T cell repertoires in COVID-19. The protocol was immunoSEQ multiplex PCR, while the TCRdb copy is restricted to in-frame clones and leaves out a portion. The table includes over 65,000 clones, more than 80% detected once. The specimen was peripheral blood. These receptors all stem from a man aged 30-40 years with acute or convalescent COVID-19.

The CDR3 nucleotides are TGCGCCAGCAGTGAGCGATCAAGGACAGGGGGCAAGAACACTGAAGCTTTCTTT. It encodes CASSERSRTGGKNTEAFF. The V and J genes are TRBV10-2 and TRBJ1-1; 11 bases match TRBD1. The CDR3 contains 18 residues. In germline, CDR1 is WSHSY, CDR2 SAAADI. Trimming cost V 2 bases and J 1 base; bases outside gene matches: 9.

This chain joins TRBV9 and TRBJ2-5; 7 nucleotides line up with TRBD1. V was pared by 6 bases and J by 1 base, with 9 bases of the junction left unmatched. Germline V lookup: CDR1 SGDLS, CDR2 YYNGEE. CDR3 length: 15 residues. CDR3 protein: CASTLRDRSQETQYF. Written as DNA, the CDR3 is TGTGCCAGCACCTTACGGGACAGAAGCCAAGAGACCCAGTACTTC.

The V and J genes are TRBV7-9 and TRBJ2-1; unclear D gene. Germline loops: CDR1 SEHNR, CDR2 FQNEAQ (reference sequence). Trimming pared 1 base from V and 8 bases from J, leaving 15 bases between. The CDR3 is 15 amino acids. For the CDR3, the DNA is TGTGCCAGCAGCTTAGGGGCAGGCCTCGGCTATGAGCAGTTCTTC. It translates to CASSLGAGLGYEQFF.

The rearrangement uses TRBV6-1 and TRBJ2-1; a possible D gene is TRBD2 (5 bases). The CDR3 extends over 17 amino acids. Trimming pared 0 bases from V and 0 bases from J, leaving 12 bases between. Germline lookup yields CDR1 MNHNS and CDR2 SASEGT. The CDR3 is CASSEAPSRGSYNEQFF. The CDR3 bases are TGTGCCAGCAGTGAAGCCCCTTCCCGGGGCTCCTACAATGAGCAGTTCTTC.

This chain uses TRBV4-2 with TRBJ2-1, with D perhaps matching TRBD2 (6 bases). The V end lost 1 base, the J end lost 7 bases, and 11 bases lay between the germline ends. CDR3 length: 14 amino acids. The germline V gene encodes CDR1 LGHNA and CDR2 YNFKEQ. CDR3 residues: CASSQGTEGNEQFF. Here the CDR3 DNA reads TGTGCCAGCAGCCAAGGGACGGAGGGGAATGAGCAGTTCTTC.

The V gene is TRBV7-6, the J gene TRBJ2-5; 11 bases are a match to TRBD2. Germline lookup yields CDR1 SGHVS and CDR2 FNYEAQ. The CDR3 has 16 residues. Losses at the gene ends were 1 base for V and 3 bases for J; bases not matched to a gene: 4. CDR3 amino acids: CASSLGLAGLKETQYF. The CDR3 DNA reads as TGTGCCAGCAGCTTAGGACTAGCGGGGTTGAAAGAGACCCAGTACTTC.

This chain joins TRBV3-1 (or the pseudogene TRBV3-2) and TRBJ1-4; possibly TRBD1 for D (6 bases). Germline assignment: CDR1 LGHDT and CDR2 YNNKEL (reference sequence). V dropped 5 bases and J dropped 4 bases, with 11 bases sitting between them. The CDR3 consists of 14 residues. The CDR3 nucleotides read TGTGCCAGCAGCAAAAGGACAGTTAATGAAAAACTGTTTTTT. Protein: CASSKRTVNEKLFF.

V gene TRBV27 combines with J gene TRBJ2-7, with 8 bases aligning to TRBD2. After removal of 5 bases from V and 3 bases from J, the junction contained 12 bases not matched to a gene. The CDR3 loop spans 16 amino acids. Germline V lookup: CDR1 MNHEY, CDR2 SMNVEV (reference sequence). The CDR3 loop is CASSHTTGGPHYEQYF. In nucleotides, the CDR3 is TGTGCCAGCAGTCATACTACGGGAGGGCCCCACTACGAGCAGTACTTC.

This chain uses TRBV7-2 with TRBJ1-5, with D perhaps matching TRBD1 (5 bases). V was trimmed by 6 bases and J by 7 bases, leaving 19 bases between them. Germline V CDR1 and CDR2: SGHTA, FQGNSA. This CDR3 spans 15 amino acids. The CDR3 bases are TGTGCCAGCAGTACTGGGCCAGGGCGAAGACAGCCCCAGCATTTT. This encodes CASSTGPGRRQPQHF.

The chain couples TRBV7-6 to TRBJ2-7; the D is unclear. V lost 4 bases and J 7 bases, leaving 14 bases between the germline ends. The germline V gene has CDR1 SGHVS and CDR2 FNYEAQ. The CDR3 covers 13 residues. The chain's CDR3 is CASSSYPFEEQYF. The DNA of the CDR3 is TGTGCCAGCAGCTCGTACCCGTTCGAGGAGCAGTACTTC.

This clone was detected many times. The chain carries TRBV6-1 and TRBJ2-3, with 14 positions matching TRBD2. CDR3 length: 15 amino acids. The V segment lost 3 bases and the J segment 4 bases; nucleotides outside the gene matches: 0. Germline-derived CDR1 and CDR2 are MNHNS and SASEGT. The CDR3 bases are TGTGCCAGCAGTGAGGGACTAGCGGGAGCAGATACGCAGTATTTT. Protein sequence: CASSEGLAGADTQYF.

V is TRBV6-5 and J is TRBJ1-4; D gene uncertain. Germline CDR1 reads MNHEY; CDR2 reads SVGAGI. The CDR3 has 11 amino acids. The V and J ends lost 6 bases and 6 bases respectively, with 5 bases between them. The DNA of the CDR3 is TGTGCCAGCAGCCTAGATGAAAAACTGTTTTTT. Its protein is CASSLDEKLFF.

This clone was seen a single time. The V call is TRBV6-7, the J call TRBJ2-2; a weak D match, TRBD2 (5 bases). TRBV6-7 is sorted into the ORF group, with uncertain function. CDR3 length: 13 residues. V was pared by 2 bases and J by 4 bases, with 5 bases between. CDR3 loop: CASSYRGTGELFF. The CDR3 region has the DNA TGTGCCAGCAGTTACCGGGGCACCGGGGAGCTGTTTTTT.

The chain links TRBV6-5 to TRBJ1-6; 7 bases map to TRBD1. CDR3 length equals 14 residues. Trimming removed 0 bases from V and 10 bases from J; junction bases left unmatched: 3. Germline V gives CDR1 MNHEY, CDR2 SVGAGI. CDR3 protein: CASSYSTGSSPLHF. DNA for the CDR3: TGTGCCAGCAGTTACTCGACAGGGAGCTCACCCCTCCACTTT.

The chain is built from TRBV7-2 and TRBJ1-2; 10 nucleotides align to TRBD1. Germline V gene lookup returns CDR1 SGHTA and CDR2 FQGNSA. Trimming cost V 4 bases and J 3 bases; bases outside gene matches: 2. There are 14 residues in the CDR3. CDR3 protein: CASSSGTGDYGYTF. CDR3 nucleotides: TGTGCCAGCAGCTCCGGGACAGGGGACTATGGCTACACCTTC.

This sequence joins TRBV5-6 and TRBJ1-1; 9 bases are shared with TRBD1. Germline V gene lookup returns CDR1 SGHDT and CDR2 YYEEEE. V shed 5 bases, J shed 2 bases, and the junction held 7 bases outside the gene matches. The CDR3 sequence is 15 residues long. This chain's CDR3 is CASRQDRGLNTEAFF. As DNA, the CDR3 is TGTGCCAGCAGGCAGGACAGGGGATTAAACACTGAAGCTTTCTTT.

The rearrangement joins TRBV19 to TRBJ2-5; 15 nucleotides align to TRBD2. CDR3 length: 17 residues. Germline trimming cut 5 bases from V and 4 bases from J; bases unmatched to any gene: 8. Germline CDR1 reads LNHDA; CDR2 reads SQIVND (reference sequence). CDR3 loop: CASSPRTSGRAVETQYF. For the CDR3, the DNA is TGTGCCAGTAGTCCCCGGACTAGCGGGAGGGCCGTAGAGACCCAGTACTTC.